The 20 T cell receptor beta chains presented below share a single source sample, sequenced in a study of T cell clusters in autoimmune cytopenias. TRB rearrangements were amplified by touch-down multiplex PCR with mixed TRB-A/B primers. TCRdb processed the multiplex PCR reads again and assigns one entry to each CDR3 protein, with no DNA. The table lists thousands of distinct CDR3 sequences. Each sample's input was approximately 270 ng genomic DNA, approximately 37,500 genome equivalents. Sample: peripheral blood. The source is a human donor with an autoimmune cytopenia or autoimmune hepatitis (not recorded which).

This chain uses TRBV12-3 or TRBV12-4 with TRBJ2-3; no DNA is available, so the TRBD1 call from TCRdb remains unchecked. This CDR3 comprises 14 residues. The CDR3 spells CASSPRAGGDTQYF.

The chain uses TRBV15 and TRBJ2-3. Germline V CDR1 and CDR2: LNHNV, YYDKDF (reference sequence). This CDR3 is 17 amino acids long. CDR3 sequence: CATSRDSPAELTDTQYF.

The chain uses TRBV19 and TRBJ2-6; TCRdb lists TRBD1, though no DNA is available to test this call. Germline V gene sequence: CDR1 LNHDA, CDR2 SQIVND (reference sequence). The CDR3 runs 15 residues. CDR3 loop: CASSPQGAGANVLTF.

The V gene is TRBV5-4, the J gene TRBJ2-7. The CDR3 contains 14 residues. In germline, CDR1 is SGHNT, CDR2 YYREEE (reference sequence). This chain's CDR3 is CASSLDSRSYEQYF.

The rearrangement uses TRBV7-9 and TRBJ2-7. This CDR3 has 12 residues. CDR1 is SEHNR and CDR2 is FQNEAQ in the germline V gene (reference sequence). The CDR3 region is CASSLANSEQYF.

This CDR3 is CASSPSRAGEEQYF. This rearrangement joins TRBV18 to TRBJ2-7; TCRdb's D gene call, TRBD2, goes unchecked for lack of DNA. The germline gives CDR1 KGHSH, CDR2 LQKENI. The CDR3 contains 14 residues.

This clonotype is classed as medium-sized by frequency. The chain links TRBV29-1 to TRBJ2-5; TCRdb's D gene call, TRBD2, goes unchecked for lack of DNA. Germline values: CDR1 SQVTM, CDR2 ANQGSEA. The CDR3 runs to 14 residues. The CDR3 sequence: CSVVSKGGLETQYF.

This clonotype is identified as medium-sized from frequency. The chain links TRBV29-1 to TRBJ2-5; without DNA, the TCRdb call of TRBD1 cannot be checked. This CDR3 is built from 13 residues. The V gene's germline CDR1 is SQVTM and CDR2 ANQGSEA. CDR3: CSDRDTLTGTQYF.

This chain links TRBV29-1 with TRBJ1-1; the D call from TCRdb, TRBD1, cannot be confirmed without DNA. CDR3 length: 16 amino acids. Germline-derived CDR1 and CDR2 are SQVTM and ANQGSEA. CDR3 in amino acids: CSAPRGSGQSNTEAFF.

The chain employs TRBV5-4 and TRBJ2-1. The V gene's germline CDR1 is SGHNT and CDR2 YYREEE (reference sequence). The CDR3 spans 13 residues. The CDR3 is CASSLNVWGEQFF.

The chain has TRBV29-1 and TRBJ1-1. This CDR3 contains 11 residues. CDR1 is SQVTM and CDR2 is ANQGSEA in the germline V gene. CDR3 amino acids: CSVEGTTEAFF.

According to its frequency, this clonotype is medium-sized. This rearrangement joins TRBV12-3 or TRBV12-4 to TRBJ2-3; the D gene TCRdb calls, TRBD1, cannot be checked with no DNA. The CDR3 has 15 residues. The CDR3 loop is CASRRQGTSTDTQYF.

V and J are TRBV30 and TRBJ1-2. The CDR3 extends over 15 amino acids. Germline V gene data show CDR1 as GTSNPN and CDR2 as SVGIG (reference sequence). This CDR3 reads CASTDRALSNYGYTF.

The J gene is TRBJ2-2, the V gene TRBV6-5. Germline V gene sequence: CDR1 MNHEY, CDR2 SVGAGI. The CDR3 covers 14 residues. The CDR3 sequence: CASSYSFNTGELFF.

The chain uses TRBV5-6 and TRBJ2-7; absent DNA, TCRdb's TRBD1 call cannot be checked. Germline loops: CDR1 SGHDT, CDR2 YYEEEE. The CDR3 sequence is 15 residues long. CDR3: CASSMTGGAYVEQYF.

The gene calls are TRBV6-2 or TRBV6-3 and TRBJ2-6; TCRdb outputs TRBD1, but without DNA this stays unchecked. Germline lookup yields CDR1 MNHEY and CDR2 SVGEGT. This CDR3 contains 15 residues. CDR3 protein: CASSDRNSGANVLTF.

This clonotype is classed as medium-sized by frequency. The rearrangement joins TRBV29-1 to TRBJ1-2; TCRdb returns TRBD1, unconfirmable since there is no DNA. CDR3 size: 13 residues. From germline, CDR1 is SQVTM and CDR2 ANQGSEA. Here the CDR3 reads CSVARDSIYGYTF. Filled out from reference TRBV29-1 and TRBJ1-2, the complete variable domain reads SAVISQKPSRDICQRGTSLTIQCQVDSQVTMMFWYRQQPGQSLTLIATANQGSEATYESGFVIDKFPISRPNLTFSTLTVSNMSPEDSSIYLCSVARDSIYGYTFGSGTRLTVV.

The rearrangement uses TRBV5-1 and TRBJ2-5. The CDR3 sequence is 13 residues long. Per germline, CDR1 SGHRS and CDR2 YFSETQ. The CDR3 sequence is CASSYSSQETQYF.

This clonotype is classed as medium-sized by frequency. The J gene is TRBJ2-2, the V gene TRBV12-3 or TRBV12-4. The CDR3 is 16 amino acids. The CDR3 reads CASSLALNRNTGELFF.

This CDR3 is CAWSEIWRSKAGNTIYF. The rearrangement joins TRBV30 to TRBJ1-3; as DNA is missing, the TRBD1 call by TCRdb cannot be tested. The CDR3 has 17 amino acids. Germline V lookup: CDR1 GTSNPN, CDR2 SVGIG (reference sequence).